The 5 T cell receptor beta chains below were found in one sample sequenced in a study of blood T cell repertoires in COVID-19. Sequencing was performed with immunoSEQ multiplex PCR; in TCRdb, only in-frame clones are kept and a portion is missing. Altogether roughly 30,000 clones are present, over 90% being singletons, with the ten largest covering about 5%. The sample was peripheral blood. These TCRs come from a human donor in a cohort sampled during active COVID-19.

This chain links TRBV7-9 with TRBJ1-2; TRBD1 aligns across 8 bases. Germline V CDR1 and CDR2: SEHNR, FQNEAQ (reference sequence). The CDR3 consists of 16 residues. The trim removed 3 bases at V and 1 base at J, leaving 7 bases unmatched. CDR3 loop: CASSFPPGGRNYGYTF. CDR3 coding DNA: TGTGCCAGCAGCTTTCCCCCAGGGGGCCGTAACTATGGCTACACCTTC.

In this sample, this clone turned up a few times. The chain employs TRBV5-1 and TRBJ1-2, with a possible D match to TRBD1 (6 bases). Trimming took off 2 bases at V and 8 bases at J, with 13 bases between the two ends. The CDR3 loop spans 13 amino acids. The germline gives CDR1 SGHRS, CDR2 YFSETQ. CDR3 bases: TGCGCCAGCAGCTTTACCGGGACAAGGGGCTACACCTTC. Translated: CASSFTGTRGYTF.

The gene calls are TRBV30 and TRBJ2-5, with D possibly matching TRBD1 (6 bases). V was trimmed by 1 base and J by 4 bases, leaving 13 bases between them. CDR1 and CDR2 (germline): GTSNPN, SVGIG (reference sequence). The CDR3 totals 14 residues. The CDR3 region has the DNA TGTGCCTGGAGTGGATCAGGGGTTGGAGAGACCCAGTACTTC. This translates into CAWSGSGVGETQYF. Full variable domain (outside the CDR3, taken from reference TRBV30 and TRBJ2-5): SQTIHQWPATLVQPVGSPLSLECTVEGTSNPNLYWYRQAAGRGLQLLFYSVGIGQISSEVPQNLSASRPQDRQFILSSKKLLLSDSGFYLCAWSGSGVGETQYFGPGTRLLVL.

Only one count was recorded for this clone. The genes are TRBV6-5 and TRBJ2-5, with D unresolved. The V end lost 0 bases, the J end lost 2 bases, and 7 bases lay between the germline ends. This CDR3 contains 14 residues. CDR1 is MNHEY and CDR2 is SVGAGI in the germline V gene. CDR3 amino acids: CASSYSWQQETQYF. Here the CDR3 DNA reads TGTGCCAGCAGTTACTCCTGGCAGCAAGAGACCCAGTACTTC.

This rearrangement joins TRBV28 to TRBJ1-2, with D possibly TRBD1 on 6 matching bases. V dropped 10 bases and J dropped 5 bases, with 11 bases sitting between them. Germline CDR1 and CDR2: MDHEN and SYDVKM. The CDR3 spans 11 residues. CDR3 sequence (DNA): TGTGCCACAGGGGCACCATATGGCTACACCTTC. Its protein product is CATGAPYGYTF.